Sequencing of this TCR beta chain was carried out in a study of tumor-infiltrating lymphocytes in primary liver carcinoma. Notes on the study in general: Since the samples were bulk and unsorted, the CD4+ and CD8+ repertoires were not compared.

As regards this clonotype: No antigen is known for it. One base away lies a much larger clone, so this may be a sequencing read error.

A constant-region primer served to make TCR beta cDNA from approximately 490 ng total RNA. Three rounds of nested multiplex PCR with slightly modified ARM-PCR produced TCR beta libraries. Primers for the first two PCR rounds were TRBV1-TRBV30 forward primers and a C-beta reverse primer (roughly 10 cycles per round). TCRdb used MiXCR to reprocess the multiplex PCR reads, holding one entry per CDR3 protein. Of 330,000 or so distinct CDR3 sequences listed, roughly two thirds are singletons. The source of the blood RNA was unsorted whole blood, and germline DNA was extracted as well. The CDR3 totals 14 residues. J gave up 8 bases and V 2 bases, and 8 bases lay outside the gene matches.

Sequencing was carried out using peripheral blood. The rearrangement joins TRBV12-3 or TRBV12-4 to TRBJ2-7, with 8 bases fitting TRBD2. The TCR comes from a man aged 40-49 years with primary liver carcinoma and hepatitis B virus infection. The CDR3 reads CASSLQAGADKQYF. DNA for the CDR3: TGTGCCAGCAGTTTACAAGCGGGAGCTGACAAGCAGTACTTC.